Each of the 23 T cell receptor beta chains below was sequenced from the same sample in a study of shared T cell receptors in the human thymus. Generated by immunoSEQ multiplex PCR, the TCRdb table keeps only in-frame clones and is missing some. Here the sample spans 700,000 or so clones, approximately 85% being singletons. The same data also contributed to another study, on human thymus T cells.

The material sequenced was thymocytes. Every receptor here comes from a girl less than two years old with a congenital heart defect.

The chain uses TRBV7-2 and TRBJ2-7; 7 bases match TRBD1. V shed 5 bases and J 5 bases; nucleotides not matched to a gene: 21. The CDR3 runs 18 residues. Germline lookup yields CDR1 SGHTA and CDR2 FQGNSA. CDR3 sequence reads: CASSPTPITGTQGDEQYF. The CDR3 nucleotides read TGTGCCAGCAGCCCCACACCTATCACGGGAACCCAGGGGGACGAGCAGTACTTC.

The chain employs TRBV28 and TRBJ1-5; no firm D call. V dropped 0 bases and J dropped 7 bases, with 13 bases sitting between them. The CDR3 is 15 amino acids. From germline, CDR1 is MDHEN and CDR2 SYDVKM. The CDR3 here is CASSLCSGDHQPQHF. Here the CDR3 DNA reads TGTGCCAGCAGTTTATGCAGCGGGGATCACCAGCCCCAGCATTTT. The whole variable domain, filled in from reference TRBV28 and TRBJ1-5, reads DVKVTQSSRYLVKRTGEKVFLECVQDMDHENMFWYRQDPGLGLRLIYFSYDVKMKEKGDIPEGYSVSREKKERFSLILESASTNQTSMYLCASSLCSGDHQPQHFGDGTRLSIL.

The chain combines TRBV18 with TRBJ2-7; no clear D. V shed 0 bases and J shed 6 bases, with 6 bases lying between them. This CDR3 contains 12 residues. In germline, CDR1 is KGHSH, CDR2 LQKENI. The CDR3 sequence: CASSPPLGEQYF. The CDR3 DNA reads TGTGCCAGCTCACCACCTCTCGGCGAGCAGTACTTC.

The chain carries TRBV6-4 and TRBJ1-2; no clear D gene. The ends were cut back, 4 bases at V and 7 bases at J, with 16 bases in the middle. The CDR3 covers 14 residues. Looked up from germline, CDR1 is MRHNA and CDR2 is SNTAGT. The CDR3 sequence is CASSGAAGRGGYTF. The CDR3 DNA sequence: TGTGCCAGCAGTGGTGCGGCGGGTCGGGGTGGCTACACCTTC.

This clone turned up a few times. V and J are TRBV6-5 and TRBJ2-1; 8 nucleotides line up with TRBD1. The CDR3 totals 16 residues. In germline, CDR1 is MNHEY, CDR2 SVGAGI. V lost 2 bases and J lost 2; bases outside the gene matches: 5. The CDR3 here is CASSYLDRGPYNEQFF. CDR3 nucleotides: TGTGCCAGCAGTTACCTTGACAGGGGACCCTACAATGAGCAGTTCTTC.

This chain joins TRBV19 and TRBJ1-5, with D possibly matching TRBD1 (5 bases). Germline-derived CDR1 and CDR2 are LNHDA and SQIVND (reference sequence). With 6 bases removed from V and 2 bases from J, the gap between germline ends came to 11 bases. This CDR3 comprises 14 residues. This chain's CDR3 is CASRAGVGNQPQHF. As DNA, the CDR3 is TGTGCCAGTAGGGCGGGGGTCGGCAATCAGCCCCAGCATTTT. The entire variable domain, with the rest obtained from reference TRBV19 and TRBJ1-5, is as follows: DGGITQSPKYLFRKEGQNVTLSCEQNLNHDAMYWYRQDPGQGLRLIYYSQIVNDFQKGDIAEGYSVSREKKESFPLTVTSAQKNPTAFYLCASRAGVGNQPQHFGDGTRLSIL.

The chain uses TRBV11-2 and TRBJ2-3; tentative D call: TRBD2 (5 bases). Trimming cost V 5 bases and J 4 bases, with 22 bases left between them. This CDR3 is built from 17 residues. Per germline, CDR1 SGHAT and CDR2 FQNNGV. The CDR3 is CASSPNRAAGGPDTQYF. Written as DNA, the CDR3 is TGTGCCAGCAGCCCCAATCGGGCCGCTGGAGGACCAGATACGCAGTATTTT.

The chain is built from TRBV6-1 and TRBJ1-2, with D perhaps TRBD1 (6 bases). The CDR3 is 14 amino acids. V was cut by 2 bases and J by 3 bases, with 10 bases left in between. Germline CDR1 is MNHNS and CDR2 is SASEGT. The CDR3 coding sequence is TGTGCCAGCAGTGAACAGGGGTTTTACTATGGCTACACCTTC. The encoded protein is CASSEQGFYYGYTF.

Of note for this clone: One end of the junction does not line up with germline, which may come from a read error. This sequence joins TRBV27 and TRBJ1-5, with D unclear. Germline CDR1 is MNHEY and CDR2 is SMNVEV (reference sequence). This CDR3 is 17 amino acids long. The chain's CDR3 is CASSLIVPTSSHQPQHF. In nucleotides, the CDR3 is TGTGCCAGCAGTTTGATTGTACCAACAAGTAGCCATCAGCCCCAGCATTTT.

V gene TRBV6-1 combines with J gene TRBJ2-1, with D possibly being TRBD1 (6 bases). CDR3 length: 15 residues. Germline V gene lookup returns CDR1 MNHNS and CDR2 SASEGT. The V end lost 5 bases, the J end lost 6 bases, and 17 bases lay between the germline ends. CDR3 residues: CASSPLHRVSNEQFF. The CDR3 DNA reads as TGTGCCAGCAGTCCACTTCACAGGGTATCCAATGAGCAGTTCTTC.

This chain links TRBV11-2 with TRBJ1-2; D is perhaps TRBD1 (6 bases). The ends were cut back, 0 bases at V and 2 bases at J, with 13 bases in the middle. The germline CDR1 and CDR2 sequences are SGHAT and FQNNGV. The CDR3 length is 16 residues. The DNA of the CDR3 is TGTGCCAGCAGCTTAGATTCTCACAGGGTAAACTATGGCTACACCTTC. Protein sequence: CASSLDSHRVNYGYTF.

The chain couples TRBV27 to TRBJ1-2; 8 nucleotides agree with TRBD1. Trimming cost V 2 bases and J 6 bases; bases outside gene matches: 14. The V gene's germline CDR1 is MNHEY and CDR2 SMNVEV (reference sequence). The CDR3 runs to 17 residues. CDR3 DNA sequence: TGTGCCAGCAGTTTAAATCTGGCGCCGACAGGGGTAAATGGCTACACCTTC. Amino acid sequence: CASSLNLAPTGVNGYTF.

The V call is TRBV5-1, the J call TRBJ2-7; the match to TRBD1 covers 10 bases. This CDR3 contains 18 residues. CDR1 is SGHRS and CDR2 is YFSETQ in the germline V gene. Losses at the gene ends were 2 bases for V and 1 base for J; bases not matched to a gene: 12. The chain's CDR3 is CASSFAPGQGSRSYEQYF. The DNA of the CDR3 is TGCGCCAGCAGCTTTGCTCCGGGACAGGGGAGTAGGTCCTACGAGCAGTACTTC.

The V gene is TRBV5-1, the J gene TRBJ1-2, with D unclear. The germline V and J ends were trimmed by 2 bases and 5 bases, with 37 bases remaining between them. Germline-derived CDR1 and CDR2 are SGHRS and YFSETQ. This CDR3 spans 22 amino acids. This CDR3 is CASSFGRFVIPLSEQHRYGYTF. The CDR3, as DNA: TGCGCCAGCAGCTTTGGCCGATTTGTTATCCCTCTCTCAGAACAGCACCGGTATGGCTACACCTTC.

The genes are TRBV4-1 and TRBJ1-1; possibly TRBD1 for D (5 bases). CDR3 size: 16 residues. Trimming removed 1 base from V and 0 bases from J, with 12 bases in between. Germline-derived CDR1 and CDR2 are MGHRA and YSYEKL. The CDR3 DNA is TGCGCCAGCAGCCAAGGGGGGGGGTGGCTGAACACTGAAGCTTTCTTT. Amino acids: CASSQGGGWLNTEAFF.

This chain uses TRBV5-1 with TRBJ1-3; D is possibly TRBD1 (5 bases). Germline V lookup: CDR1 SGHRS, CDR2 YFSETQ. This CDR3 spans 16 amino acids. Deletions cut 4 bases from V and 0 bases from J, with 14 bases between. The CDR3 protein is CASSPTAQDSGNTIYF. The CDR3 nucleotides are TGCGCCAGCAGCCCTACCGCACAGGACTCTGGAAACACCATATATTTT.

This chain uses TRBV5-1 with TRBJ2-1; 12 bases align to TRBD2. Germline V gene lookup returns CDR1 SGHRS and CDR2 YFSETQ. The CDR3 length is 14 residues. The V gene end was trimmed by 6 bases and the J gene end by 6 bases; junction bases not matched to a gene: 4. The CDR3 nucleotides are TGCGCCAGCAAGACTAGCGGGGGAGGCAATGAGCAGTTCTTC. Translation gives CASKTSGGGNEQFF. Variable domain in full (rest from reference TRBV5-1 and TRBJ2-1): KAGVTQTPRYLIKTRGQQVTLSCSPISGHRSVSWYQQTPGQGLQFLFEYFSETQRNKGNFPGRFSGRQFSNSRSEMNVSTLELGDSALYLCASKTSGGGNEQFFGPGTRLTVL.

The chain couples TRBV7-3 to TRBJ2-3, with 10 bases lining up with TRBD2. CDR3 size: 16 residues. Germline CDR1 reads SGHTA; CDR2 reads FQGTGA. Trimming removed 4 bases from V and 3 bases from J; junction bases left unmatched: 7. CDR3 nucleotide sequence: TGTGCCAGCAGCTATCAGCGGGGGGGCCTGACAGATACGCAGTATTTT. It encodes CASSYQRGGLTDTQYF.

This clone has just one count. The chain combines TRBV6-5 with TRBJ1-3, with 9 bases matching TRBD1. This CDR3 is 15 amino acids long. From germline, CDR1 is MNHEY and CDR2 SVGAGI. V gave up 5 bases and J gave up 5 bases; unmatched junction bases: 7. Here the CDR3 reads CASSDYRGHRNTIYF. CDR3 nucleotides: TGTGCCAGCAGTGACTACAGGGGGCATAGAAACACCATATATTTT.

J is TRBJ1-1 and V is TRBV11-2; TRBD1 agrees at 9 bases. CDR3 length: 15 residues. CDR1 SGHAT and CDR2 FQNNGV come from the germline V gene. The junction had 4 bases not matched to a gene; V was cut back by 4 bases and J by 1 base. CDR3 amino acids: CASSSNRGRNTEAFF. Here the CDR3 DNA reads TGTGCCAGCAGCTCCAACAGGGGGCGGAACACTGAAGCTTTCTTT.

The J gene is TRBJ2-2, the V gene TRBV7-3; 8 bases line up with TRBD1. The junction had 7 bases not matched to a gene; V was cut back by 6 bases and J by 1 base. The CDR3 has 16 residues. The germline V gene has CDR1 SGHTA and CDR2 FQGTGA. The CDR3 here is CASSYDRGKNTGELFF. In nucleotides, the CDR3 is TGTGCCAGCAGTTACGACAGGGGAAAGAACACCGGGGAGCTGTTTTTT.

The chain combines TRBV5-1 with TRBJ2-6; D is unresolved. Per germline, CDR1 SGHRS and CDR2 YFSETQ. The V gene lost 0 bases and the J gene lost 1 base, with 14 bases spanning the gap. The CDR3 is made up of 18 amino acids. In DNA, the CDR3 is TGCGCCAGCAGCTTGGTTGGCAGGAAACCTTCTGGGGCCAACGTCCTGACTTTC. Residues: CASSLVGRKPSGANVLTF.

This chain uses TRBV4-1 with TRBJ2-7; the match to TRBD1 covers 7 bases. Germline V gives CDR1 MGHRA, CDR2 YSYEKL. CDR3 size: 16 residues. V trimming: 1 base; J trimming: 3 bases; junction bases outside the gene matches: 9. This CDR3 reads CASSQVDGDRYYEQYF. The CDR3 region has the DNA TGCGCCAGCAGCCAAGTAGACGGGGACAGATACTACGAGCAGTACTTC.